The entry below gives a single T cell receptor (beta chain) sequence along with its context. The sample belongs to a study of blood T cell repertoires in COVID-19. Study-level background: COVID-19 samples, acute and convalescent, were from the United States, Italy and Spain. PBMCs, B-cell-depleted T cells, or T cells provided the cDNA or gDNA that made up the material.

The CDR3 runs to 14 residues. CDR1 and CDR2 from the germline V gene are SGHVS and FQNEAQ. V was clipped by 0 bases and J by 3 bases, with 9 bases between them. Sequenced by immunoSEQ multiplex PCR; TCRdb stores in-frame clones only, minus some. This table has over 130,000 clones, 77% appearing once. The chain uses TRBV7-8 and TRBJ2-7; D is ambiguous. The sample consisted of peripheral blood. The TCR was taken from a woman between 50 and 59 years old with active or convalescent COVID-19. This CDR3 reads CASSLAGSIYEQYF. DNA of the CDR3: TGTGCCAGCAGCTTAGCGGGCTCAATCTACGAGCAGTACTTC.